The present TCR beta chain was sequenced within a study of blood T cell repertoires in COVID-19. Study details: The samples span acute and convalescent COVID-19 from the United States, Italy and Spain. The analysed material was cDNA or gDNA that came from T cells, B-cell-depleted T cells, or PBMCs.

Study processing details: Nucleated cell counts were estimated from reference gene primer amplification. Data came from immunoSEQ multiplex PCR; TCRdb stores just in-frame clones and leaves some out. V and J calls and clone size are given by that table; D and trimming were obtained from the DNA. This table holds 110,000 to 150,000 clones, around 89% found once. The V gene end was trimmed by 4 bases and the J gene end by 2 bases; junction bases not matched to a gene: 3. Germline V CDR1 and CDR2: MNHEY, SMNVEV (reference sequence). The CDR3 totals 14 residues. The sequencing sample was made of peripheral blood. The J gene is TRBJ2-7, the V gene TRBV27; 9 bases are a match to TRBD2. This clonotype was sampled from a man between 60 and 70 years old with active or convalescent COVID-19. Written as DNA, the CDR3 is TGTGCCAGCAGTTCTAGCGGGGCCCCCTACGAGCAGTACTTC. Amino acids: CASSSSGAPYEQYF.